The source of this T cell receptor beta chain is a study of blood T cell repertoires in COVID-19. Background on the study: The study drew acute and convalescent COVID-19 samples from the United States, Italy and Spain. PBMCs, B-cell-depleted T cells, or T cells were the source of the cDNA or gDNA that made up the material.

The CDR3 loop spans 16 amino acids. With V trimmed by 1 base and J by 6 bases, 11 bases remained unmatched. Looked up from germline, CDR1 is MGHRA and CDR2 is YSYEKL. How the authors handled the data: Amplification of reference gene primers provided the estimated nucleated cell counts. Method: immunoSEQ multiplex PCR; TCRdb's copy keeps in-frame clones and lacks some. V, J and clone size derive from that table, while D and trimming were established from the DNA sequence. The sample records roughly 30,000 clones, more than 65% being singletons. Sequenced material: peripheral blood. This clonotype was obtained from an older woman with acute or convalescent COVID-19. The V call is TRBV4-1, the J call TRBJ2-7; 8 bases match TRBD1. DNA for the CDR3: TGCGCCAGCAGCCAAGTAGGACAGGGAGCGCTGGGCGAGCAGTACTTC. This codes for CASSQVGQGALGEQYF.